Listed below are T cell receptor beta chains from one sample, sequenced in a study of regulatory T cells in long-lasting Graves disease. TCRdb fed the multiplex PCR reads into MiXCR, producing one record per CDR3 protein. The sample records 400,000 to 450,000 distinct CDR3 sequences, roughly a quarter being singletons. The source was peripheral blood mononuclear cells (PBMCs), collected when the disease was refractory, from a patient treated with antithyroid drugs. Every receptor here comes from a female donor with Graves disease. CDR3s include the opening cysteine and the closing phenylalanine or tryptophan. Fields, in order: clone size, D gene, J gene, V gene, CDR3 protein, CDR3 DNA. The D gene is left open where the match is weak. Some rows have no size entry. The others give once, few or many, or a class for an expanded clone.

>many|NA|TRBJ2-7|TRBV7-2
CASRWAQNYEQYF
TGTGCCAGCCGATGGGCCCAGAACTACGAGCAGTACTTC
>few|NA|TRBJ1-2|TRBV5-5
CASSLEVSGYTF
TGTGCCAGCAGCCTAGAAGTGTCTGGCTACACCTTC
>NA|NA|TRBJ2-3|TRBV28
CASSLRVKSTDTQYF
TGTGCCAGCAGCTTGCGGGTCAAAAGCACAGATACGCAGTATTTT
>NA|NA|TRBJ2-7|TRBV6-2/TRBV6-3
CASSDRSLGPLYEQYF
TGTGCCAGCAGTGACAGGTCCCTGGGCCCTCTCTACGAGCAGTACTTC
>NA|TRBD1|TRBJ2-4|TRBV18
CASSQNRGSAKNIQYF
TGTGCCAGCTCACAGAACAGGGGTTCGGCCAAAAACATTCAGTACTTC
>many|TRBD1|TRBJ2-2|TRBV12-3/TRBV12-4
CASSKTGLMGGELFF
TGTGCCAGCAGTAAGACAGGGTTGATGGGCGGGGAGCTGTTTTTT
>NA|TRBD2|TRBJ2-7|TRBV12-3/TRBV12-4
CASSLAVTSGASYEQYF
TGTGCCAGCAGTTTAGCCGTTACTAGCGGGGCTTCCTACGAGCAGTACTTC
>many|NA|TRBJ2-5|TRBV18
CASVQDIQETQYF
TGTGCCAGCGTCCAGGACATTCAAGAGACCCAGTACTTC
>NA|NA|TRBJ1-2|TRBV19
CASSRSEVDYGYTF
TGTGCCAGTAGTAGGTCTGAGGTGGACTATGGCTACACCTTC
>few|NA|TRBJ2-5|TRBV29-1
CSGRQGGVETQYF
TGCAGCGGCCGACAGGGAGGGGTCGAGACCCAGTACTTC
>NA|NA|TRBJ2-4|TRBV5-1
CASSLTRASGAKNIQYF
TGCGCCAGCAGCTTGACTAGGGCGAGCGGAGCCAAAAACATTCAGTACTTC
>once|NA|TRBJ1-2|TRBV25-1
CASSDGGGGYTF
TGTGCCAGCAGTGACGGGGGAGGGGGCTACACCTTC
>NA|TRBD2|TRBJ2-7|TRBV6-1
CASRPAGLFYEQYF
TGTGCCAGCAGACCGGCGGGACTATTCTACGAGCAGTACTTC
>few|NA|TRBJ1-2|TRBV4-2
CASSQEQTNYGYTF
TGTGCCAGCAGCCAAGAGCAAACTAACTATGGCTACACCTTC
>NA|NA|TRBJ1-5|TRBV24-1
CATSTPQANQPQHF
TGTGCCACCAGTACGCCCCAAGCTAATCAGCCCCAGCATTTT
>NA|TRBD1|TRBJ2-7|TRBV18
CASSYSSRDSEQYF
TGTGCCAGCTCCTACTCCTCCAGGGACAGCGAGCAGTACTTC
>NA|NA|TRBJ1-2|TRBV28
CASSFLGDKVSYTF
TGTGCCAGCAGTTTCCTAGGGGATAAGGTTAGCTACACCTTC
>NA|TRBD1|TRBJ2-2|TRBV7-2
CASSLRQGVGELFF
TGTGCCAGCAGCTTACGACAGGGGGTCGGGGAGCTGTTTTTT
>NA|TRBD1|TRBJ2-4|TRBV5-1
CASSPDGTGVNIQYF
TGCGCCAGCAGCCCGGACGGGACAGGAGTGAACATTCAGTACTTC
>many|NA|TRBJ1-2|TRBV28
CASGTGIYGYTF
TGTGCCAGCGGGACGGGGATCTATGGCTACACCTTC
>few|TRBD2|TRBJ2-7|TRBV20-1
CSAKKVAGLGYEQYF
TGCAGTGCCAAGAAAGTAGCGGGACTAGGGTACGAGCAGTACTTC